This T cell receptor beta chain was sequenced in a study of STAT3 mutations in large granular lymphocyte leukemia. The CDR3 is made up of 14 amino acids. The germline gives CDR1 SQVTM, CDR2 ANQGSEA. V gave up 7 bases and J gave up 9 bases; unmatched junction bases: 16. Profiled with immunoSEQ multiplex PCR; TCRdb holds only in-frame clones, not every one. The sample records fewer than 2,000 clones, roughly 56% being singletons. As for this clone: Antigen: not known.

Findings and caveats of the study: Every T-cell large granular lymphocyte leukemia patient had at least one immunodominant TCR beta clonotype. Persisting codominant clonotypes may have hidden a small pathogenic clone.

The sample consisted of peripheral blood mononuclear cells. The source of this sequence is a woman aged 70 to 79 with T-cell large granular lymphocyte leukemia. Some clones in this sample may be carry-over from other donors' samples. The chain combines TRBV29-1 with TRBJ2-7; 9 bases align to TRBD1. The CDR3 region is CSATPGQGPSVQYF. The CDR3 coding sequence is TGCAGCGCCACCCCGGGACAGGGCCCTTCTGTGCAGTACTTC.